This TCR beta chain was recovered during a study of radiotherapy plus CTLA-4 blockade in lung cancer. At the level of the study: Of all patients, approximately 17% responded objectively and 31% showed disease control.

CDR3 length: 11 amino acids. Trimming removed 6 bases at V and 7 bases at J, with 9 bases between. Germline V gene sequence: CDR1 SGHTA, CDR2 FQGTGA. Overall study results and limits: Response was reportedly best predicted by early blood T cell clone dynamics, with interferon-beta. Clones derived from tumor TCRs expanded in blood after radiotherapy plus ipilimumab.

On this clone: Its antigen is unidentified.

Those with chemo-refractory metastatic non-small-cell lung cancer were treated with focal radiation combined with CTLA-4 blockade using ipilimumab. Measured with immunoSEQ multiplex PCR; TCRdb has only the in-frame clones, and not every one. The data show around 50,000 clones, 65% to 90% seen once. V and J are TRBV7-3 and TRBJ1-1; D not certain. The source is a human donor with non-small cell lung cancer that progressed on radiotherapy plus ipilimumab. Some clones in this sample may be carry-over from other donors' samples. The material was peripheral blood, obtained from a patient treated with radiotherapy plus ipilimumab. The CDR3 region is CASRGVGEAFF. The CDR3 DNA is TGTGCCAGCAGGGGAGTTGGTGAAGCTTTCTTT.